Sequencing of this T cell receptor beta chain was carried out in a study of T cell responses to AZD1222 COVID-19 vaccine. Trimming cost V 4 bases and J 7 bases; bases outside gene matches: 7. Germline V lookup: CDR1 SGHTS, CDR2 YDEGEE. The CDR3 sequence is 15 residues long. TCRdb's copy holds only in-frame clones and misses some; the assay was immunoSEQ multiplex PCR. The profile shows 65,000 to 85,000 clones, 75% to 90% of them singletons. V and J are TRBV5-8 and TRBJ2-1, with TRBD2 identical over 11 bases. The sample in question was peripheral blood, obtained 28 days after the second AZD1222 dose. The sequence was obtained from an adult who received the AZD1222 COVID-19 vaccine. The CDR3 protein is CASSRGLAALNEQFF. The CDR3 DNA reads as TGTGCCAGCAGCAGGGGACTAGCGGCCTTGAATGAGCAGTTCTTC.